This T cell receptor (beta chain) was sequenced in a study of early stage breast cancer tumors. As to this clone: Its specificity is unknown.

Study-level findings and limits: Chain pairing and CD4, CD8 or FOXP3 expression were not captured. Commonly generated sequences made up most enriched TCRB sequences shared between patients.

Blood replicates held 0.5 ug DNA, tumor or normal breast around 1.5 ug, two each. The assay was immunoSEQ multiplex PCR, and TCRdb's table has in-frame clones only and misses some. Found here are around 28,000 clones, roughly 50% of them singletons; the top ten hold 7% to 9.5%. Material for sequencing was breast tumor tissue. The receptor was derived from a person aged 50-59 years with breast cancer.

In DNA form, the CDR3 reads TGTGCCAGCGGGGGGGGGTCTCAGCCCCAGCATTTT. Amino acid sequence: CASGGGSQPQHF. The chain is built from TRBV7-9 and TRBJ1-5; tentatively, D is TRBD1 (5 bases). Germline V gene data show CDR1 as SEHNR and CDR2 as FQNEAQ (reference sequence). CDR3 length: 12 residues. V lost 8 bases, J lost 6 bases, and 11 bases lay in between.